This TCR beta chain was recorded in a study of Ad26.COV2.S vaccination and SARS-CoV-2 variants. Overall study results and limits: The placebo group had lower spike-specific TCR breadth than the vaccine recipients did. There was reportedly substantial breadth in spike-specific CD8+ and CD4+ T cell responses after vaccination. Comparable non-spike TCR breadth was observed in vaccine and placebo recipients.

This clone was recorded a few times. Antigen: not known. The CDR3 runs to 15 residues. V lost 0 bases, J lost 6 bases, and 13 bases lay in between. CDR1 SGDLS and CDR2 YYNGEE come from the germline V gene. Documented treatment: around 19 received Ad26.COV2.S at low or high dose, single or two shots; 5 received placebo; per-sample allocation not given. Day 63 following the first vaccine or placebo injection was when the samples were taken. The study used a vaccine consisting of an Ad26 vector that expressed Wuhan-strain SARS-CoV-2 spike. Method: immunoSEQ multiplex PCR; TCRdb's copy keeps in-frame clones and lacks some. In the table there are 380,000 or so clones, approximately 83% of which are singletons.

Sequencing used peripheral blood, obtained in a trial of Ad26.COV2.S vaccine versus placebo. The receptor was isolated from a person between 18 and 65 years old who received the Ad26.COV2.S COVID-19 vaccine or a placebo. The gene calls are TRBV9 and TRBJ2-1; a possible D gene is TRBD2 (6 bases). CDR3 sequence (DNA): TGTGCCAGCAGCGTAGAGCCTAGCGAATTCAATGAGCAGTTCTTC. The encoded protein is CASSVEPSEFNEQFF.